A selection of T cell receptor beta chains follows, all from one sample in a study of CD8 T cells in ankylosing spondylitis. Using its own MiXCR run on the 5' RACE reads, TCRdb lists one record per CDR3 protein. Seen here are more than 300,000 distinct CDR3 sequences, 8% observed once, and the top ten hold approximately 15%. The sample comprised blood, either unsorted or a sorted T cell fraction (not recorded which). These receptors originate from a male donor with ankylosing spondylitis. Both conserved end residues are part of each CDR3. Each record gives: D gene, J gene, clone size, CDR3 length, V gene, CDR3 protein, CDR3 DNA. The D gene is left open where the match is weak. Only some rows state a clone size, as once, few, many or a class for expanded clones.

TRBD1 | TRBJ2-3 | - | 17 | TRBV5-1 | CASSLIPDRASTDTQYF | TGCGCCAGCAGCTTAATACCGGACAGGGCCAGCACAGATACGCAGTATTTT
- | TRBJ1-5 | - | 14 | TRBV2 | CASSAASGNQPQHF | TGTGCCAGCAGTGCGGCATCAGGCAATCAGCCCCAGCATTTT
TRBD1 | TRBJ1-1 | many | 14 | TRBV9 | CASSGGDRGGEAFF | TGTGCCAGCAGTGGTGGAGACAGGGGAGGTGAAGCTTTCTTT
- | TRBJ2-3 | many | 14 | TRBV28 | CASSLGLETDTQYF | TGTGCCAGCAGTTTGGGTCTAGAAACAGATACGCAGTATTTT
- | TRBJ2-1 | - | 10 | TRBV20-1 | CSANRNEQFF | TGCAGTGCTAATCGAAATGAGCAGTTCTTC
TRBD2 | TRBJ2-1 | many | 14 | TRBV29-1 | CSVEPSGSPGEQFF | TGCAGCGTTGAGCCTAGCGGGAGTCCTGGTGAGCAGTTCTTC
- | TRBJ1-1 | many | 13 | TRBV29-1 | CSAQGSRNTEAFF | TGCAGCGCCCAAGGCTCGCGGAACACTGAAGCTTTCTTT
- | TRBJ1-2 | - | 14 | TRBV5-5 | CASSLVGDNYGYTF | TGTGCCAGCAGCTTGGTCGGGGATAACTATGGCTACACCTTC
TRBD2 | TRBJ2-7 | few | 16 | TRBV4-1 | CASSHLLAGGTYEQYF | TGCGCCAGCAGCCACCTACTAGCGGGAGGGACCTACGAGCAGTACTTC
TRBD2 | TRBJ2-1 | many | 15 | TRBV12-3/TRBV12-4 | CASSPSGRASNEQFF | TGTGCCAGCAGTCCTAGCGGGAGGGCCTCCAATGAGCAGTTCTTC
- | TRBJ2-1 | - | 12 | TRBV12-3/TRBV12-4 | CASRDSYNEQFF | TGTGCCAGCAGGGACTCCTACAATGAGCAGTTCTTC
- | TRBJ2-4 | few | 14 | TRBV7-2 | CASSLQLGENIQYF | TGTGCCAGCAGCCTCCAGTTGGGGGAAAACATTCAGTACTTC
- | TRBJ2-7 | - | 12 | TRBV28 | CASSYTGDEQYF | TGTGCCAGCAGTTACACGGGGGACGAGCAGTACTTC
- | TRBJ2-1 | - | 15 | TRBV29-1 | CSVLRGYGSYNEQFF | TGCAGCGTTCTACGCGGGTATGGATCCTACAATGAGCAGTTCTTC
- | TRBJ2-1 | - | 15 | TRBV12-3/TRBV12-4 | CASRGGLALNNEQFF | TGTGCCAGCAGGGGGGGGCTAGCGCTGAACAATGAGCAGTTCTTC
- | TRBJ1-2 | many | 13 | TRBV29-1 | CSVLRQSSYGYTF | TGCAGCGTTCTCCGACAGTCCAGTTATGGCTACACCTTC
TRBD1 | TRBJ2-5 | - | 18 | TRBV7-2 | CASSYRDRGRGFQETQYF | TGTGCCAGCAGTTACCGGGACAGGGGGCGAGGGTTCCAAGAGACCCAGTACTTC
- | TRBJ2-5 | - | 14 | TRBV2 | CASSVARRGETQYF | TGTGCCAGCAGTGTCGCCAGGAGGGGAGAGACCCAGTACTTC
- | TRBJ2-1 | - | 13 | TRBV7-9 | CASSFVGSHEQFF | TGTGCCAGCAGCTTTGTGGGGAGTCATGAGCAGTTCTTC
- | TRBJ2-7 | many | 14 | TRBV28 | CASKVGDSGYEQYF | TGTGCCAGTAAGGTCGGGGATTCTGGTTACGAGCAGTACTTC
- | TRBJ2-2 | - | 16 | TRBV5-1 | CASSFALASRTGELFF | TGCGCCAGCAGCTTTGCGCTAGCGAGCCGTACCGGGGAGCTGTTTTTT
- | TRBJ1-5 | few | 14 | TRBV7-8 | CASSLVEGFQPQHF | TGTGCCAGCAGCTTAGTCGAGGGGTTTCAGCCCCAGCATTTT
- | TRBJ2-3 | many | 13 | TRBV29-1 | CSGLGGDGDTQYF | TGCAGCGGGCTCGGGGGTGATGGAGATACGCAGTATTTT
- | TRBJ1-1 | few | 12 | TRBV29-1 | CSVEVMPTEAFF | TGCAGCGTTGAAGTGATGCCGACTGAAGCTTTCTTT
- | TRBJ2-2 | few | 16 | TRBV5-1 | CASSLTRASNTGELFF | TGCGCCAGCAGCTTGACCAGGGCGTCGAACACCGGGGAGCTGTTTTTT
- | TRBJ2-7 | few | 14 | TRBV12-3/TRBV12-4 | CASSLSGGLSEQYF | TGTGCCAGCAGTCTTAGCGGAGGTCTAAGCGAGCAGTACTTC
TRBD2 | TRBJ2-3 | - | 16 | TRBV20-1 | CSARDWETSATDTQYF | TGCAGTGCTAGAGATTGGGAGACTAGCGCCACAGATACGCAGTATTTT
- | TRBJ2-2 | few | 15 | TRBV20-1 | CSAHPARVNTGELFF | TGCAGTGCCCACCCTGCCAGGGTCAACACCGGGGAGCTGTTTTTT
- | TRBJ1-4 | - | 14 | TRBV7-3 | CASPRGAVNEKLFF | TGTGCCAGCCCTCGAGGGGCCGTAAATGAAAAACTGTTTTTT
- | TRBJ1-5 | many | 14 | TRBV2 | CASSETAGGQPQHF | TGTGCCAGCAGTGAGACCGCCGGTGGTCAGCCCCAGCATTTT
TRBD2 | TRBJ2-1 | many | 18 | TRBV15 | CATSTPREGQPYYNEQFF | TGTGCCACCAGCACCCCGAGGGAGGGGCAACCCTACTACAATGAGCAGTTCTTC
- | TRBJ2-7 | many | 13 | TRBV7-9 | CASSLDGGYEQYF | TGTGCCAGCAGTCTGGATGGGGGTTACGAGCAGTACTTC
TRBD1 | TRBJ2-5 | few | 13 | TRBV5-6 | CASTDRGRETQYF | TGTGCCAGCACAGACAGGGGCCGAGAGACCCAGTACTTC
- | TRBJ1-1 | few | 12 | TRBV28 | CASSFLESEAFF | TGTGCCAGCAGTTTTTTAGAATCTGAAGCTTTCTTT
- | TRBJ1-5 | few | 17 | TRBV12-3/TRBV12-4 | CASTPGGGIHSNQPQHF | TGTGCCAGCACCCCCGGGGGGGGGATACATAGCAATCAGCCCCAGCATTTT
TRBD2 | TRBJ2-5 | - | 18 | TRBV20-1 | CSARSQTDPGLAPQTKYF | TGCAGTGCTAGATCGCAGACAGACCCGGGACTAGCACCACAGACCAAGTACTTC
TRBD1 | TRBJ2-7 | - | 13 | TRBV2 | CASVRDRGVEQYF | TGTGCCAGCGTCCGGGACAGGGGTGTCGAGCAGTACTTC
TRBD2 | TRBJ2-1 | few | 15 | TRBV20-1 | CSASPSGRARNEQFF | TGCAGTGCTTCCCCGAGCGGGAGGGCTCGCAATGAGCAGTTCTTC
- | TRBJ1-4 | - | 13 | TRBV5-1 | CATRGDVNEKLFF | TGCGCCACTCGGGGTGACGTGAATGAAAAACTGTTTTTT